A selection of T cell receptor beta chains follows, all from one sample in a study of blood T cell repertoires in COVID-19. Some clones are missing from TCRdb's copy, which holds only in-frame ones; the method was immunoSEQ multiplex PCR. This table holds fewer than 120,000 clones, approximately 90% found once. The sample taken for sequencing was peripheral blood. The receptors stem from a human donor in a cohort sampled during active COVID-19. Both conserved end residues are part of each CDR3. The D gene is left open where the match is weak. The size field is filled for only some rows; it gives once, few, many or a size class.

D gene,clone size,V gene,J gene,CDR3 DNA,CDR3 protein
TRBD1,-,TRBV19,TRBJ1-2,TGTGCCAGTAGCGTGAGGCAGGGGGCGCGTGGCTACACCTTC,CASSVRQGARGYTF
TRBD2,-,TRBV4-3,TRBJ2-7,TGCGCCAGCAGCCAAGGAGTCCTAGCGGGAGGGGGGTCCTACGAGCAGTACTTC,CASSQGVLAGGGSYEQYF
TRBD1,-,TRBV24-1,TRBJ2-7,TGTGCCACCAGAGCAAGACAGGGGGCTTACGAGCAGTACTTC,CATRARQGAYEQYF
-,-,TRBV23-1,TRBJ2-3,TGCGCCAGCAGTCAGGGGCAGGGGATGTATAGAGGGAGCACAGATACGCAGTATTTT,CASSQGQGMYRGSTDTQYF
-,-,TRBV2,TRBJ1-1,TGTGCCAGCAGTTCTGACACGAACACTGAAGCTTTCTTT,CASSSDTNTEAFF
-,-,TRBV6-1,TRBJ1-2,TGTGCCAGCAGTGAAACAGGGATCTATGGCTACACCTTC,CASSETGIYGYTF
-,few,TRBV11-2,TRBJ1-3,TGTGCCAGCAGCTTAGTTGCCTGGCGGGGCAGCGCGAGAAACACCATATATTTT,CASSLVAWRGSARNTIYF
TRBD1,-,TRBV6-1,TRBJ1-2,TGTGCCAGCAGTGAGTCCGGGACAGACTCTGGCTACACCTTC,CASSESGTDSGYTF
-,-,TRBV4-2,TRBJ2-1,TGTGCCAGCAGCCAAGTCGGGGGGCTTTTCGACAATGAGCAGTTCTTC,CASSQVGGLFDNEQFF
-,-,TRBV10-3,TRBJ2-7,TGTGCCATCAGTGGGGGAACAGGCGCCTACGAGCAGTACTTC,CAISGGTGAYEQYF
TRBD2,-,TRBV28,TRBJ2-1,TGTGCCAGCAGTTTCGCCGGGAGGAATGAGCAGTTCTTC,CASSFAGRNEQFF
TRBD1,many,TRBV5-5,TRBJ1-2,TGTGCCAGCAGCCTAAGGACAGGGTTGGATTTCTATGGCTACACCTTC,CASSLRTGLDFYGYTF
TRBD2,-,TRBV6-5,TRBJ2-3,TGTGCCAGCAGTTTTGCTAGCGGTAAAAGCACAGATACGCAGTATTTT,CASSFASGKSTDTQYF
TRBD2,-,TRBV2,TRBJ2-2,TGTGCCAATAGACTAGCTGAGGCCGGGGAGCTGTTTTTT,CANRLAEAGELFF
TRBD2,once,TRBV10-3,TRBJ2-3,TGTGCCATCAGTGACCAAATAGCGGGGGTGCTGGGAACGCAGTATTTT,CAISDQIAGVLGTQYF
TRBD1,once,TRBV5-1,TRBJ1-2,TGCGCCAGCAGCTCGGGACAGAATTTTTATGGCTACACCTTC,CASSSGQNFYGYTF
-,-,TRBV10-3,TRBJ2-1,TGTGCCATCAGAGGGACTCCGTACAATGAGCAGTTCTTC,CAIRGTPYNEQFF
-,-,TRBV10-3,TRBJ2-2,TGTGCCGTACAGGGATCCGGGGAGCTGTTTTTT,CAVQGSGELFF
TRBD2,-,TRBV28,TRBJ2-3,TGTGCCAGCAGTTCCCCGGCAGCGGGAGTTAAAGATACGCAGTATTTT,CASSSPAAGVKDTQYF
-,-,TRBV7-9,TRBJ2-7,TGTGCCAGCAGCTTAGCGGGGGGTTACGAGCAGTACTTC,CASSLAGGYEQYF
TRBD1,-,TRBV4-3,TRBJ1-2,TGCGCCAGCAGCCAGGGGCAACAGGGGGCTAGGGGCTACACCTTC,CASSQGQQGARGYTF
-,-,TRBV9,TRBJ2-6,TGTGCCAGCAGCCAAGGAGGTGGGGCCAACGTCCTGACTTTC,CASSQGGGANVLTF
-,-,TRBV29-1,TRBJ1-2,TGCAGCGTTGAAGAAGGTCGGGGGGCAGGTGGCTACACCTTC,CSVEEGRGAGGYTF
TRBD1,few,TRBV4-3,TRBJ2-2,TGCGCCAGCAGCCGTGAGGGGGCTGGCGTCGGGGAGCTGTTTTTT,CASSREGAGVGELFF
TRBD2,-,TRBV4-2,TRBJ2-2,TGTGCCAGCAGCCAAGATCTGGCGGGAGGGCCCTCCGGGGAGCTGTTTTTT,CASSQDLAGGPSGELFF
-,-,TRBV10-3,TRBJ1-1,TGTGCCATCAGTCAAAAAGACCCCCCGGGCACTGAAGCTTTCTTT,CAISQKDPPGTEAFF
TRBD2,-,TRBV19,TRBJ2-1,TGTGCCAGTAGTCTCGGGACTATCGACAATGAGCAGTTCTTC,CASSLGTIDNEQFF
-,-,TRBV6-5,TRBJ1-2,TGTGCCAGCAGGGGCAGCTGGGGGGCTAACTATGGCTACACCTTC,CASRGSWGANYGYTF
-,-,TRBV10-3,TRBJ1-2,TGTGCCATCAGTGATTCCACAGGATCATATGGCTACACCTTC,CAISDSTGSYGYTF
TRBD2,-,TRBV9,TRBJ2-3,TGTGCCAGCAGCTCCTGGGCGGGAGTTACAGATACGCAGTATTTT,CASSSWAGVTDTQYF
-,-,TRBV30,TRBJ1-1,TGTGCCTGGAAAAAAGACAGGAGTACTCTCACTGAAGCTTTCTTT,CAWKKDRSTLTEAFF
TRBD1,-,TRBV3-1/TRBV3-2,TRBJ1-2,TGTGCCAGCAGCCAAGTCTTTGGGACAGAAGGTGCCTACACCTTC,CASSQVFGTEGAYTF
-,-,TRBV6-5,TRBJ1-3,TGTGCCAGCAGTTACGATCCCAGGGCTGGAAACACCATATATTTT,CASSYDPRAGNTIYF
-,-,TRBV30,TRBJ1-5,TGTGCCTGGAGTTTCGGGGAGGATCAGCCCCAGCATTTT,CAWSFGEDQPQHF
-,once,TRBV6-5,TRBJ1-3,TGTGCCAGCAGTTACTCTGAGAAGATGGCTGGAAACACCATATATTTT,CASSYSEKMAGNTIYF
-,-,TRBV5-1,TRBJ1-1,TGCGCCAGCAGATTAGGGAGAACGGATGAAGCTTTCTTT,CASRLGRTDEAFF
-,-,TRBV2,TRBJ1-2,TGTGCCAGCAGTGATAGGGGAACTAACTATGGCTACACCTTC,CASSDRGTNYGYTF
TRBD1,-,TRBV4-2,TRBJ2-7,TGTGCCAGCAGCACGAGGGGGACAGGAACTTACGAGCAGTACTTC,CASSTRGTGTYEQYF
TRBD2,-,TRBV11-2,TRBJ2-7,TGTGCCAGCAGCTTAGTCGGGGGGAGGAAGCAGTACTTC,CASSLVGGRKQYF
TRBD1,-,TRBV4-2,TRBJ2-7,TGTGCCAGCAGCCCGGGACAGGATATTTACGAGCAGTACTTC,CASSPGQDIYEQYF
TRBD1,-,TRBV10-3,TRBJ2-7,TGTGCCATCAGTCCCCAGGGGGCTGAAGAGCAGTACTTC,CAISPQGAEEQYF
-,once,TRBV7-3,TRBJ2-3,TGTGCCAGCAGCCCGGGACTTCGCACAGATACGCAGTATTTT,CASSPGLRTDTQYF
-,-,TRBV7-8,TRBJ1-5,TGTGCCAGCGTCCAAGTTGGAGGAGGAGAAGGCAATCAGCCCCAGCATTTT,CASVQVGGGEGNQPQHF
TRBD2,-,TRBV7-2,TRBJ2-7,TGTGCCAGCAGCTTAGTTAGCGGGTCCTACGAGCAGTACTTC,CASSLVSGSYEQYF
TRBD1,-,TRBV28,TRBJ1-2,TGTGCCAGCACTACCCCGGGACAGGGGGCGCGAGTATATGGCTACACCTTC,CASTTPGQGARVYGYTF
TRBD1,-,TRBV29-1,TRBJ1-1,TGCAGCGTTGAAGATGGACAGGGGGAAGCTTTCTTT,CSVEDGQGEAFF
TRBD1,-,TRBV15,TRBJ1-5,TGTGCCACCAGCACCGGACAGGGTGGTCAGCCCCAGCATTTT,CATSTGQGGQPQHF
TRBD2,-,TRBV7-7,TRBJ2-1,TGTGCTAGCAGCCCGGGACTAGCGATAGATGAGCAGTTCTTC,CASSPGLAIDEQFF
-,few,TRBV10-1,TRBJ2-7,TGCGCCAGCAGTGAGTCCCAGGGATTAGGGCTCGACGAGCAGTACTTC,CASSESQGLGLDEQYF
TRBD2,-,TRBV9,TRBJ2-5,TGTGCCAGCAGCGTAGTTGGGGGGGGGACCCAGTACTTC,CASSVVGGGTQYF
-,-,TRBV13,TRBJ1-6,TGTGCCAGCAGCTTAAGGGGGTATGGTAATTCACCCCTCCACTTT,CASSLRGYGNSPLHF
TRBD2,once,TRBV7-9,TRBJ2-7,TGTGCCAGCAGCTTACCAACTAGCGGGGGGGACTCCTACGAGCAGTACTTC,CASSLPTSGGDSYEQYF
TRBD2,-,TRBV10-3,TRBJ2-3,TGTGCCATCAGTGAAGGGACTAGCGGGGAAACAGATACGCAGTATTTT,CAISEGTSGETDTQYF
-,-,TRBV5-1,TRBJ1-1,TGCGCCAGCAGCTTGCGGGGAGGGAACACTGAAGCTTTCTTT,CASSLRGGNTEAFF
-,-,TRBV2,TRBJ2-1,TGTGCCAGCAGCGTACAGTACAATGAGCAGTTCTTC,CASSVQYNEQFF
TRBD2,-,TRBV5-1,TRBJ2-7,TGCGCCAGCAGCTTGGGGAGCGGGGCGGGAGAGCAGTACTTC,CASSLGSGAGEQYF
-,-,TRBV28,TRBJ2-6,TGTGCCAGTAACAGGGCTGGGGCCAACGTCCTGACTTTC,CASNRAGANVLTF
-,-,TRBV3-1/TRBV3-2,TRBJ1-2,TGTGCCAGCAGCCTATCTTCGGGGGGCTACACCTTC,CASSLSSGGYTF
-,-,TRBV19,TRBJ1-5,TGTGCCAGACCAGACAGGCTCAATCAGCCCCAGCATTTT,CARPDRLNQPQHF